The present entry profiles one T cell receptor (beta chain) with its context. Trimming took 5 bases from V and 14 from J, leaving 25 bases between them. Germline V gene data show CDR1 as SGHTA and CDR2 as FQGNSA. The CDR3 contains 16 residues. Categorization into cohorts depended on clinical history that participants reported. Two consecutive negative NP/OP PCR tests, clearance, or resolved symptoms defined Cohort 3 recovery. This sample was taken from a study of blood T cell repertoires in COVID-19. In the study overall: The cDNA or gDNA used as material had been derived from T cells, B-cell-depleted T cells, or PBMCs.

In the original analysis: Using reference gene primer amplification, nucleated cell counts were estimated. Method: immunoSEQ multiplex PCR; TCRdb's copy keeps in-frame clones and lacks some. The DNA was the basis for D and trimming; V, J and clone size are from that table. The data hold about 440,000 clones, with 90% observed a single time. This TCR came from a young man who had recovered from COVID-19. Material for sequencing was PBMCs or T cells enriched from blood (not recorded which). The chain combines TRBV7-2 with TRBJ1-6; the D gene is possibly TRBD1 (5 bases). The CDR3 here is CASSPILDSPVFALHF. CDR3 DNA sequence: TGTGCCAGCAGCCCGATCCTAGACAGTCCCGTATTTGCCCTCCACTTT. The full variable domain, its missing parts supplied by reference TRBV7-2 and TRBJ1-6, is GAGVSQSPSNKVTEKGKDVELRCDPISGHTALYWYRQSLGQGLEFLIYFQGNSAPDKSGLPSDRFSAERTGGSVSTLTIQRTQQEDSAVYLCASSPILDSPVFALHFGNGTRLTVT.